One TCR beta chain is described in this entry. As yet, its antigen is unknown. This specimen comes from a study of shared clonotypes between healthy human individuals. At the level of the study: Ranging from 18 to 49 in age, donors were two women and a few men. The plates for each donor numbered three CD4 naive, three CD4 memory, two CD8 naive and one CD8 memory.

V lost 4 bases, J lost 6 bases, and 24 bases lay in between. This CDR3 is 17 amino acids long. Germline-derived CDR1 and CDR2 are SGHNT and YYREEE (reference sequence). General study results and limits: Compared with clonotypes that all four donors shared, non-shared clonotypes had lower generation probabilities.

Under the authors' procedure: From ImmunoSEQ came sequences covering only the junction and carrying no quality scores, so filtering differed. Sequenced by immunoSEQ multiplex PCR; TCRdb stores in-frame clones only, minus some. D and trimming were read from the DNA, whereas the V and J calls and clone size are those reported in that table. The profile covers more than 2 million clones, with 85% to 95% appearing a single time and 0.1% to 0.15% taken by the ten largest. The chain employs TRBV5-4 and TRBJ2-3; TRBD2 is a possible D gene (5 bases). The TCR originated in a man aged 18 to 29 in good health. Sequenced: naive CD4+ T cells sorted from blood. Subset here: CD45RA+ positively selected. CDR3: CASSLSASGTLGDTQYF. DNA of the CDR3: TGTGCCAGCAGCCTTTCCGCCAGCGGTACCCTCGGTGATACGCAGTATTTT.